These 28 T cell receptor beta chains originate from one sample sequenced in a study of T cells in localized non-small cell lung cancer. Assay used: immunoSEQ multiplex PCR; TCRdb lists only in-frame clones, some missing. The data show about 70,000 clones, with roughly 83% seen just once and under 1.5% held by the top ten. The specimen was peripheral blood, collected before any cancer treatment. These receptors originate from an older female donor with stage I lung adenocarcinoma.

This chain connects TRBV29-1 to TRBJ2-1; D gene ambiguous. The CDR3 consists of 15 residues. In germline, CDR1 is SQVTM, CDR2 ANQGSEA. The V end lost 3 bases, the J end lost 0 bases, and 12 bases lay between the germline ends. As DNA, the CDR3 is TGCAGCGTTGATGTCAGAAGTAGCTCCTACAATGAGCAGTTCTTC. Protein sequence: CSVDVRSSSYNEQFF.

The rearrangement links TRBV6-6 to TRBJ2-1; possibly TRBD1 or TRBD2 for D (6 bases each). Between the trimmed V and J ends, which lost 5 bases and 2 bases, there was a span of 13 bases. The V gene's germline CDR1 is MNHNY and CDR2 SVGAGI (reference sequence). This CDR3 contains 15 residues. CDR3 amino acids: CASSQRGGPYNEQFF. The DNA for the CDR3 is TGTGCCAGCAGTCAACGAGGGGGGCCCTACAATGAGCAGTTCTTC.

This clone was seen a few times. The chain is built from TRBV9 and TRBJ1-2; 11 bases are a match to TRBD1. The V gene's germline CDR1 is SGDLS and CDR2 YYNGEE. The CDR3 spans 14 residues. Trimming at V came to 5 bases and at J to 2 bases, leaving 2 bases not matched to a gene. The CDR3 DNA reads TGTGCCAGCAGTGGGACAGGGGGGAACTATGGCTACACCTTC. Amino acid sequence: CASSGTGGNYGYTF.

The V and J genes are TRBV5-4 and TRBJ2-1; D gene unclear. V lost 5 bases, J lost 4 bases, and 16 bases lay in between. CDR3 length: 15 amino acids. Germline CDR1 is SGHNT and CDR2 is YYREEE (reference sequence). CDR3 sequence: CASSYGPLDYNEQFF. CDR3 DNA: TGTGCCAGCAGTTATGGACCCCTAGATTACAATGAGCAGTTCTTC.

V gene TRBV9 combines with J gene TRBJ2-2; perhaps TRBD1 as D (6 bases). V was pared by 4 bases and J by 4 bases, with 23 bases between. Germline assignment: CDR1 SGDLS and CDR2 YYNGEE. CDR3 length: 18 amino acids. CDR3 protein: CASSRRGGPARGTGELFF. The CDR3 DNA reads TGTGCCAGCAGCCGCCGTGGGGGCCCCGCAAGGGGCACCGGGGAGCTGTTTTTT.

This chain uses TRBV2 with TRBJ1-1; D remains unclear. The CDR3 runs to 11 residues. The germline V gene has CDR1 SNHLY and CDR2 FYNNEI. Trimming shortened V by 4 bases and J by 8 bases, and 8 bases separated the two germline ends. CDR3 bases: TGTGCCAGCAGTGTTTTAGGGGAAGCTTTCTTT. Protein product: CASSVLGEAFF.

V and J are TRBV19 and TRBJ1-2; 10 bases map to TRBD1. The CDR3 is 15 residues long. The germline CDR1 and CDR2 sequences are LNHDA and SQIVND (reference sequence). J gave up 7 bases and V 3 bases, and 8 bases lay outside the gene matches. The CDR3 coding sequence is TGTGCCAGTAGTATCCAGGGACAGGGGTTACTTGGCTACACCTTC. Amino acid sequence: CASSIQGQGLLGYTF.

The chain carries TRBV7-9 and TRBJ1-1, with D tentatively TRBD1 (5 bases). The CDR3 spans 15 residues. Trimming stripped 7 bases from V and 3 bases from J, with 18 bases between. Germline values: CDR1 SEHNR, CDR2 FQNEAQ (reference sequence). The CDR3 DNA sequence: TGTGCCAGCACCACCTTAGGGGCGGTGGACACTGAAGCTTTCTTT. This gives the protein CASTTLGAVDTEAFF.

V and J are TRBV19 and TRBJ2-5; 11 positions match TRBD2. Per germline, CDR1 LNHDA and CDR2 SQIVND (reference sequence). The CDR3 loop spans 16 amino acids. The junction had 4 bases not matched to a gene; V was cut back by 2 bases and J by 2 bases. CDR3 loop: CASSIRTSGRQETQYF. Here the CDR3 DNA reads TGTGCCAGTAGTATACGGACTAGCGGGCGACAAGAGACCCAGTACTTC.

This clone appeared a few times. The chain links TRBV9 to TRBJ2-5, with 9 bases fitting TRBD2. The V gene end was trimmed by 0 bases and the J gene end by 2 bases; junction bases not matched to a gene: 5. CDR1 is SGDLS, CDR2 YYNGEE, per germline. This CDR3 spans 16 amino acids. CDR3 region: CASSVGASGTQETQYF. DNA for the CDR3: TGTGCCAGCAGCGTAGGGGCTAGCGGGACACAAGAGACCCAGTACTTC.

The rearrangement uses TRBV6-5 and TRBJ1-1; D not certain. With 5 bases removed from V and 6 bases from J, the gap between germline ends came to 16 bases. The CDR3 sequence is 14 residues long. Germline assignment: CDR1 MNHEY and CDR2 SVGAGI. CDR3 residues: CASSHPYNEAEAFF. CDR3 in DNA: TGTGCCAGCAGTCACCCCTATAACGAGGCTGAAGCTTTCTTT.

The chain carries TRBV7-9 and TRBJ2-1; 9 bases agree with TRBD2. CDR3 length: 13 residues. Per germline, CDR1 SEHNR and CDR2 FQNEAQ (reference sequence). After removal of 5 bases from V and 9 bases from J, the junction contained 5 bases not matched to a gene. CDR3 DNA sequence: TGTGCCAGCAGCAATCCTAGCGGGACTGAGCAGTTCTTC. This gives the protein CASSNPSGTEQFF.

The chain couples TRBV29-1 to TRBJ2-7; 10 bases agree with TRBD1. Germline CDR1 is SQVTM and CDR2 is ANQGSEA. This CDR3 has 14 residues. With 7 bases clipped from V and 1 base from J, the junction kept 7 bases outside the gene matches. Here the CDR3 reads CSARRGQGSYEQYF. The CDR3 bases are TGCAGCGCCCGGAGGGGACAGGGGTCCTACGAGCAGTACTTC.

The V gene is TRBV5-1, the J gene TRBJ2-2; D is uncertain. This CDR3 has 15 amino acids. Germline values: CDR1 SGHRS, CDR2 YFSETQ. V lost 2 bases and J lost 2, with 10 bases in between. The CDR3 spells CASSFDAVNTGELFF. The CDR3 nucleotides read TGCGCCAGCAGCTTCGACGCGGTTAACACCGGGGAGCTGTTTTTT.

This CDR3 reads CSASLETQYF. The CDR3 nucleotides read TGCAGTGCTAGCTTAGAGACCCAGTACTTC. The chain uses TRBV20-1 and TRBJ2-5; D remains ambiguous. The germline gives CDR1 DFQATT, CDR2 SNEGSKA (reference sequence). The V and J ends lost 3 bases and 4 bases respectively, with 3 bases between them. CDR3 length: 10 residues.

This rearrangement joins TRBV7-6 to TRBJ2-5; tentative D call: TRBD1 (6 bases). The CDR3 length is 14 residues. Between the trimmed V and J ends, which lost 6 bases and 2 bases, there was a span of 13 bases. The germline CDR1 and CDR2 sequences are SGHVS and FNYEAQ. The CDR3, as DNA: TGTGCCAGCAGTCTTACGGGACAACAAGAGACCCAGTACTTC. This sequence encodes CASSLTGQQETQYF.

The count of this clone is one. The rearrangement joins TRBV7-3 to TRBJ2-5; D is unresolved. The CDR3 sequence is 13 residues long. The V end lost 4 bases, the J end lost 5 bases, and 11 bases lay between the germline ends. Germline V CDR1 and CDR2: SGHTA, FQGTGA. The CDR3 DNA reads as TGTGCCAGCAGCTCACGACGAGCGGAGACCCAGTACTTC. This codes for CASSSRRAETQYF.

This rearrangement joins TRBV18 to TRBJ2-5, with D unclear. V dropped 6 bases and J dropped 4 bases, with 12 bases sitting between them. The CDR3 is made up of 13 amino acids. The V gene's germline CDR1 is KGHSH and CDR2 LQKENI. The CDR3 sequence: CASSAASGETQYF. The CDR3 DNA is TGTGCCAGCTCGGCCGCCTCGGGAGAGACCCAGTACTTC. Full variable domain (rest looked up from reference TRBV18 and TRBJ2-5): NAGVMQNPRHLVRRRGQEARLRCSPMKGHSHVYWYRQLPEEGLKFMVYLQKENIIDESGMPKERFSAEFPKEGPSILRIQQVVRGDSAAYFCASSAASGETQYFGPGTRLLVL.

This clone was seen just once. This chain joins TRBV21-1 and TRBJ2-3; the DNA was not compared with TRBD2, the D call given in the table. TRBV21-1 is tagged as a pseudogene. There are 18 residues in the CDR3. In DNA form, the CDR3 reads TGTGCCAGCAGCAAACCCAGCGATCCTAGCGGGAGCACAGATACGCAGTATTTT. The encoded protein is CASSKPSDPSGSTDTQYF.

This clone was seen once. This chain links TRBV6-6 with TRBJ2-4; possible D gene TRBD2, 5 bases. The CDR3 runs 13 residues. The germline CDR1 and CDR2 sequences are MNHNY and SVGAGI (reference sequence). The V end lost 6 bases, the J end lost 8 bases, and 14 bases lay between the germline ends. The CDR3 is CASRPGPADIQYF. CDR3 DNA sequence: TGTGCCAGCAGACCCGGCCCAGCGGACATTCAGTACTTC.

The rearrangement joins TRBV6-5 to TRBJ2-7; 13 bases align to TRBD2. The J segment lost 3 bases and the V segment lost 6 bases, leaving 5 bases of the junction unmatched. The germline V gene encodes CDR1 MNHEY and CDR2 SVGAGI. CDR3 length equals 15 residues. This CDR3 is CASSPGTSGDYEQYF. CDR3 DNA: TGTGCCAGCAGCCCCGGGACTAGCGGGGACTACGAGCAGTACTTC.

The V and J genes are TRBV11-3 and TRBJ2-1; D remains ambiguous. The germline CDR1 and CDR2 sequences are SGHNT and YENEEA. The CDR3 totals 13 residues. Between the trimmed V and J ends, which lost 3 bases and 6 bases, there was a span of 9 bases. The CDR3 is CASSFTALNEQFF. CDR3 coding DNA: TGTGCCAGCAGCTTCACTGCTCTCAATGAGCAGTTCTTC.

The V gene is TRBV4-1, the J gene TRBJ2-5; D is tentatively TRBD1 or TRBD2 (5 bases each). The DNA matches TRBJ2-7 better at its end, which makes the J call doubtful. Germline V gene sequence: CDR1 MGHRA, CDR2 YSYEKL. The CDR3 totals 13 residues. The CDR3 spells CASSTGPSYEQYF. The DNA of the CDR3 is TGCGCCAGCAGCACGGGACCGTCCTACGAGCAGTACTTC.

This clone was recorded once. This sequence joins TRBV7-3 and TRBJ2-3, with 7 bases matching TRBD1. The germline CDR1 and CDR2 sequences are SGHTA and FQGTGA. The CDR3 sequence is 15 residues long. The V and J ends lost 5 bases and 1 base, in that order; junction bases with no gene match: 6. The CDR3 bases are TGTGCCAGCAGCCGCACAGGGGTCGGCACAGATACGCAGTATTTT. It codes for CASSRTGVGTDTQYF.

V and J are TRBV6-1 and TRBJ1-4, with D tentatively TRBD1 (5 bases). V was trimmed by 4 bases and J by 4 bases, leaving 13 bases between them. Per the germline V gene, CDR1 is MNHNS and CDR2 is SASEGT. This CDR3 spans 15 amino acids. The CDR3 DNA is TGTGCCAGCAGTGCATCGGAAGGGGTTAATGAAAAACTGTTTTTT. Translation: CASSASEGVNEKLFF.

The J gene is TRBJ2-2, the V gene TRBV10-3; D gene ambiguous. There are 14 residues in the CDR3. Germline V CDR1 and CDR2: ENHRY, SYGVKD. Trimming shortened V by 0 bases and J by 4 bases, and 6 bases separated the two germline ends. The CDR3 DNA is TGTGCCATCAGTGAGTCAGGAAGCACCGGGGAGCTGTTTTTT. Translation gives CAISESGSTGELFF.

This clone was detected once. This chain uses TRBV7-2 with TRBJ1-1; D not certain. CDR3 length: 15 amino acids. Trimming took off 1 base at V and 2 bases at J, with 11 bases between the two ends. CDR1 is SGHTA and CDR2 is FQGNSA in the germline V gene. CDR3 DNA: TGTGCCAGCAGCTTAGGCATCGGCGGAAACACTGAAGCTTTCTTT. Encoded protein: CASSLGIGGNTEAFF.

This clone was detected only once. The chain links TRBV5-8 to TRBJ1-2, with 7 bases that match TRBD1. This CDR3 is built from 16 residues. The V gene end was trimmed by 6 bases and the J gene end by 6 bases; junction bases not matched to a gene: 17. Germline lookup yields CDR1 SGHTS and CDR2 YDEGEE. CDR3 protein: CASNPRYRQGAHGYTF. CDR3 in DNA: TGTGCCAGCAACCCACGATATCGACAGGGTGCGCATGGCTACACCTTC.